This T cell receptor (beta chain) was captured by sequencing in a study of blood T cell repertoires in COVID-19. Study information: Acute-phase and convalescent COVID-19 samples originated in the United States, Italy and Spain.

The study drew participants aged roughly 18 to 95 years from 20 to 30 US areas. The CDR3 runs 14 residues. Trimming took off 3 bases at V and 4 bases at J, with 13 bases between the two ends. CDR1 is MNHEY and CDR2 is SMNVEV in the germline V gene (reference sequence). Original methodology: The authors estimated nucleated cell counts from reference gene primer amplification. Profiled with immunoSEQ multiplex PCR; TCRdb holds only in-frame clones, not every one. The DNA was the basis for D and trimming; V, J and clone size are from that table. The profile shows more than 400,000 clones, roughly 87% of them singletons.

Input material: PBMCs or T cells enriched from blood (not recorded which). The chain employs TRBV27 and TRBJ2-7, with a weak D call TRBD2 (7 bases). The clonotype originates from a woman aged 18-30 years who had recovered from COVID-19. CDR3 region: CASSFRGGHYEQYF. CDR3 in DNA: TGTGCCAGCAGTTTTAGGGGGGGCCATTACGAGCAGTACTTC.